This is a list of T cell receptor beta chains from one sample in a study of neurological immune-mediated disorders. TCRdb re-called the 5' RACE reads through MiXCR, storing one row per CDR3 protein. This table holds around 30,000 distinct CDR3 sequences, under 5% found once. The specimen sequenced was CD4+ T cells from blood. These receptors were obtained from a middle-aged woman in good health. Each CDR3 is given with its conserved first and last residue. Each record gives: V gene, clone size, CDR3 length, CDR3 protein. The size of a clone is reported for some rows only, either as once, few or many, or as a class for expanded clones.

TRBV3-1 | many | 14 | CASSQDLYQETQYF
TRBV5-1 | NA | 15 | CASSLRQGDTGELFF
TRBV5-1 | many | 15 | CASRDGTQNTGELFF
TRBV2 | many | 14 | CASSEMEMNTEAFF
TRBV7-8 | many | 15 | CASSLGFFFGQPQHF
TRBV6-5 | many | 14 | CASKRTGDTGELFF
TRBV7-9 | many | 15 | CASSPLTGPNTEAFF
TRBV5-5 | many | 12 | CASSYPGNTIYF
TRBV7-2 | many | 15 | CASSAQQGSNTEAFF
TRBV6-6 | many | 15 | CASSYPGGGNQPQHF
TRBV7-8 | many | 16 | CASSKTGGPAKNIQYF
TRBV7-8 | many | 16 | CASSPRDRGPNSPLHF
TRBV27 | many | 13 | CASSFQGNSPLHF
TRBV5-1 | many | 13 | CASSLVSDNEQFF
TRBV5-1 | many | 16 | CASSSGQGPANYGYTF
TRBV11-2 | many | 14 | CASSLGTSGYEQYF
TRBV20-1 | many | 12 | CSAARGPNIQYF
TRBV12-3/TRBV12-4 | NA | 18 | CASRLRLAGGGSYNEQFF
TRBV29-1 | many | 15 | CSVGERVGGIYGYTF
TRBV7-9 | many | 16 | CASSSIMGSIRRTAFF
TRBV5-1 | many | 14 | CASSPGGLNTEAFF
TRBV5-6 | few | 12 | CASSLASRTQYF
TRBV5-1 | many | 14 | CASSLERVVTEAFF
TRBV20-1 | many | 11 | CSASGGREAFF
TRBV18 | many | 15 | CASSPLAGARNEQFF
TRBV20-1 | many | 16 | CSASRRLAGGLETQYF
TRBV3-1 | many | 13 | CASSQLPVYEQYF
TRBV20-1 | many | 13 | CSARGHFPYEQYF
TRBV9 | many | 16 | CASSVAPGARYNEQFF
TRBV5-1 | many | 15 | CASSRGTVSSYEQYF
TRBV27 | many | 14 | CASSTRGGQETQYF
TRBV5-1 | many | 13 | CASSLGQVRGYTF
TRBV6-6 | many | 12 | CASSYGEETQYF
TRBV20-1 | many | 13 | CSSLGGNNQPQHF
TRBV6-1 | many | 12 | CASAKGNTEAFF
TRBV7-3 | many | 15 | CASSLGQGGTDTQYF
TRBV4-2 | many | 14 | CASSLLAGVDTQYF
TRBV5-1 | many | 16 | CASSLALAGGTETQYF
TRBV5-1 | many | 13 | CASSGGTDTEAFF
TRBV5-1 | many | 13 | CASSLEIGGELFF
TRBV15 | many | 12 | CATSRQGAEAFF
TRBV7-8 | many | 13 | CASSLFWDYEQYF
TRBV6-1 | few | 14 | CASSRGGTSYEQYF